The subject of this entry is one T cell receptor beta chain. Its antigen is as yet unknown. The data stem from a study of cytomegalovirus exposure and HLA in healthy donors. Study-wide findings and caveats: Other equally common chains were less clonally expanded than HLA-associated TCR beta chains, a later analysis showed. In a later analysis, the majority of CMV-associated beta chains seemingly showed HLA restriction.

Use of 60 Vbeta and 13 Jbeta primers characterized the PCR. Clones were sequenced by immunoSEQ multiplex PCR, and TCRdb holds only the in-frame ones, with some missing. In the table there are about 140,000 clones, around 79% of which are singletons. The sequence derives from a male donor in good health and CMV-seronegative. Sample: PBMCs.

The CDR3 loop reads CASSFPDSLYNSPLHF. Written as DNA, the CDR3 is TGTGCCAGCAGCTTCCCCGACAGCCTCTATAATTCACCCCTCCACTTT. The rearrangement joins TRBV7-9 to TRBJ1-6, with a possible D match to TRBD1 (5 bases). Germline CDR1 and CDR2: SEHNR and FQNEAQ (reference sequence). The V gene lost 3 bases and the J gene lost 3 bases, with 12 bases spanning the gap. CDR3 size: 16 residues. The full variable domain, completed using reference TRBV7-9 and TRBJ1-6, is DTGVSQNPRHKITKRGQNVTFRCDPISEHNRLYWYRQTLGQGPEFLTYFQNEAQLEKSRLLSDRFSAERPKGSFSTLEIQRTEQGDSAMYLCASSFPDSLYNSPLHFGNGTRLTVT.